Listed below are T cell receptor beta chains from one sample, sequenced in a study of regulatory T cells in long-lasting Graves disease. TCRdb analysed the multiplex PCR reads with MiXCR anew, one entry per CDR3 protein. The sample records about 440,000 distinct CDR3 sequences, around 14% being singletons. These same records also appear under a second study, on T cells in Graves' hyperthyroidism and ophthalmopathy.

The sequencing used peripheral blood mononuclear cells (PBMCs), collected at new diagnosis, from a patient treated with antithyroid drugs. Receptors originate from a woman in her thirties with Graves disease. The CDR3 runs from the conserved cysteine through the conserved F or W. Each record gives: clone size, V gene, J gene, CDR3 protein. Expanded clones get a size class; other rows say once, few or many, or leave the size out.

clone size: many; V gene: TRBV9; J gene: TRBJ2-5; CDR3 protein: CASSVTLGKGGSQGTQYF
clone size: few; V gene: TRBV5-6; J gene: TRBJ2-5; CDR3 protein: CASSFFRDRQETQYF
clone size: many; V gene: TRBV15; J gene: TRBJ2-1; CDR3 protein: CATSSSLSSEGNEQFF
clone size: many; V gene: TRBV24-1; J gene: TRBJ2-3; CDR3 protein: CATSDARLAASTDTQYF
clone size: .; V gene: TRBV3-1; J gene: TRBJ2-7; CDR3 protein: CASSLGTRYHERYF
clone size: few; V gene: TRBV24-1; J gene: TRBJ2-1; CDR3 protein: CATSDFGGGYNEQFF
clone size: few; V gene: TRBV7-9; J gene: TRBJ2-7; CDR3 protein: CASSPHSYEQYF
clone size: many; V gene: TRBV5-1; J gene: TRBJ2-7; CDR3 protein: CASSLASGSLYEQYF
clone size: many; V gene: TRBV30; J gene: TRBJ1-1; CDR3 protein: CAWSRDRRAEAFF
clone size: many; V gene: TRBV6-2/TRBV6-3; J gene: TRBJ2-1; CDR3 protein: CASSYSGLAGVYNEQFF
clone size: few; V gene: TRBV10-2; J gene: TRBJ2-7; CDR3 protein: CASSSGEYEQYF
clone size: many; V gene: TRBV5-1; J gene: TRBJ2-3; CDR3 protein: CASSSLTSGLTDTQYF
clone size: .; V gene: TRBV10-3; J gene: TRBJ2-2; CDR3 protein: CAITRVLDRELFF
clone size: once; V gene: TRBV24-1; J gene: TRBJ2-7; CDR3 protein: CATSPSAGPYEQYF
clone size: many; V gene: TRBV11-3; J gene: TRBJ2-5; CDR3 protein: CASSLVLAQGEETQYF
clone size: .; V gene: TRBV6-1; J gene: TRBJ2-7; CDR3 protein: CASRPNSGQFYEQYF
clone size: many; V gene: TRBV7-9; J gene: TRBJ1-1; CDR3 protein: CASSYMPGQGAEKAFF
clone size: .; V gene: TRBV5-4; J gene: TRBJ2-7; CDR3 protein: CASSLGWTESYEQYF
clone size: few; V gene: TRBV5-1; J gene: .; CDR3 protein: CASSRQEVVGYEQYF
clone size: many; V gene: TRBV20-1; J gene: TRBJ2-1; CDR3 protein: CSASVPGGLAVLEQFF
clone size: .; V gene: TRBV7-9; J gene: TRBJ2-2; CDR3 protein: CASSFWGGELFF
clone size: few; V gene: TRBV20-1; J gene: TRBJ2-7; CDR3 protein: CSASLPIRTGFIGEQYF
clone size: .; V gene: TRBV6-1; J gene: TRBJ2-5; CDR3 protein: CASSTGQETQYF
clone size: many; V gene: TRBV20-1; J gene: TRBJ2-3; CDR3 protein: CSALDILDGTDTQYF
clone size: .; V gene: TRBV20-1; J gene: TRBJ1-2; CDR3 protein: CSAWDRVGYTF